This T cell receptor (beta chain) was obtained from a study of OX40 agonist ivuxolimab in advanced cancers. TCRdb's copy holds only in-frame clones and misses some; the assay was immunoSEQ multiplex PCR. The profile shows 60,000 to 80,000 clones, 75% to 90% of them singletons. The V gene's germline CDR1 is MNHEY and CDR2 SMNVEV (reference sequence). The CDR3 is 15 amino acids. The V segment lost 6 bases and the J segment 7 bases; nucleotides outside the gene matches: 10. The receptor's source is an adult with an advanced solid tumor such as melanoma, head and neck, liver or kidney cancer. This material consisted of CD4+ or CD8+ T cells sorted from blood, taken in a trial of the OX40 agonist ivuxolimab. This chain links TRBV27 with TRBJ1-5; TRBD1 matches at 9 bases. CDR3 sequence (DNA): TGTGCCAGCAGACCTCGACAGGGGGTCGGGCAGCCCCAGCATTTT. Amino acid sequence: CASRPRQGVGQPQHF.